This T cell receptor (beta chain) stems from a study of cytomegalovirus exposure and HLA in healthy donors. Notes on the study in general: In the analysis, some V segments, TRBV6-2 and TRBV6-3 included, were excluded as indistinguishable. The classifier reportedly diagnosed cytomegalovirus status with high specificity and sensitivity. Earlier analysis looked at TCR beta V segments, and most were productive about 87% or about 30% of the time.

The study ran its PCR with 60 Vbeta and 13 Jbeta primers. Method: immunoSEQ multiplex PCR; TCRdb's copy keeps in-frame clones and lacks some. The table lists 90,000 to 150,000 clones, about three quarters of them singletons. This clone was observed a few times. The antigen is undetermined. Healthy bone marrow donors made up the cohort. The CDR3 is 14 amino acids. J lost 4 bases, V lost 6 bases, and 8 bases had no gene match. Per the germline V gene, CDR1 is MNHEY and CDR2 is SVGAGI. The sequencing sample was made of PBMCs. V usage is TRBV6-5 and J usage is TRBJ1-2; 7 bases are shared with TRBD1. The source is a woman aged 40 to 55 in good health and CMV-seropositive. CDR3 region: CASSTGVRSYGYTF. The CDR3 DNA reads TGTGCCAGCAGCACAGGGGTTCGGAGCTATGGCTACACCTTC.